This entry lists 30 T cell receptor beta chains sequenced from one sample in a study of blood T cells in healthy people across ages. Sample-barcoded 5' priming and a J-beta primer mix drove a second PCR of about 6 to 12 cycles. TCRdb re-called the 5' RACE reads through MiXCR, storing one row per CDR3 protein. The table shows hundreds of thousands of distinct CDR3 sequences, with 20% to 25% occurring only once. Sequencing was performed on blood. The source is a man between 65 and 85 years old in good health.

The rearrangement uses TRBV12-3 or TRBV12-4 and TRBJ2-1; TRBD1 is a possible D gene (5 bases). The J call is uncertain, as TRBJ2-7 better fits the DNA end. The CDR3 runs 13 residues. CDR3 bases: TGTGCCAGCTCCCTGAGCAGGGACTACGAGCAGTACTTC. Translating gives CASSLSRDYEQYF.

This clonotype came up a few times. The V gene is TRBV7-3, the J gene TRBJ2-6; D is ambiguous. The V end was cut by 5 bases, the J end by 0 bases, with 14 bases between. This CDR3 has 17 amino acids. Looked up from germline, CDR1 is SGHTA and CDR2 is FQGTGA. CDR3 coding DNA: TGTGCCAGCAGCCCCCGTGGTCCGCGCTCTGGGGCCAACGTCCTGACTTTC. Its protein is CASSPRGPRSGANVLTF.

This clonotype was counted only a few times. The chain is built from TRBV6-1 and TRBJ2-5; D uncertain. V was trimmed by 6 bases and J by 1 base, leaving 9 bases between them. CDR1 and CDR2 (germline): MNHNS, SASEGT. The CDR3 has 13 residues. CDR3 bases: TGTGCCAGCAGGGTATTTACCCAAGAGACCCAGTACTTC. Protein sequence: CASRVFTQETQYF.

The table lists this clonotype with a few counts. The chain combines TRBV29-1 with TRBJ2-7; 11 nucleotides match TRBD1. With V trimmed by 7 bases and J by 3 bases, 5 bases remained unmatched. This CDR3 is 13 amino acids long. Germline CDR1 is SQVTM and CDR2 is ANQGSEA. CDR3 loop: CSAAGTGGYEQYF. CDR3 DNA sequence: TGCAGCGCCGCCGGGACAGGGGGCTACGAGCAGTACTTC.

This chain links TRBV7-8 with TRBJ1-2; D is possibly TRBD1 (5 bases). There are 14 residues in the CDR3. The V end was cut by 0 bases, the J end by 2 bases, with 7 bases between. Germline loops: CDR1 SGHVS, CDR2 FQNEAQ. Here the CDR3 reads CASSLAGQNYGYTF. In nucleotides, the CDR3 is TGTGCCAGCAGCTTAGCGGGGCAGAACTATGGCTACACCTTC.

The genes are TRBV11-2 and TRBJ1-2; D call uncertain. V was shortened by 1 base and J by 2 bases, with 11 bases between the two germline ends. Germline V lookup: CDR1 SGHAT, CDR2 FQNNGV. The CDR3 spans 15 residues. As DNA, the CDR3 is TGTGCCAGCAGCTTAGTAGCAAGGGCCAACTATGGCTACACCTTC. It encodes CASSLVARANYGYTF.

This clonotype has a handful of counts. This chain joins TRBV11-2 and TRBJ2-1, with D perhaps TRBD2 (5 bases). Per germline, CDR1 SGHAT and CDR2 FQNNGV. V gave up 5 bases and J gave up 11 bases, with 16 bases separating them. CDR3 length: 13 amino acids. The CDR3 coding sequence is TGTGCCAGCAGCCCGAGCCGACTACTTAAGCAGTTCTTC. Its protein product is CASSPSRLLKQFF.

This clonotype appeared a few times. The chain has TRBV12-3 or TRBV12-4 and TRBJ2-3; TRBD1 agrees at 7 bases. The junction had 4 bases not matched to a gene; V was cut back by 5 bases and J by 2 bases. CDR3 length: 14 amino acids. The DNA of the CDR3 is TGTGCCAGCAGTACCGGGACAGACACAGATACGCAGTATTTT. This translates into CASSTGTDTDTQYF.

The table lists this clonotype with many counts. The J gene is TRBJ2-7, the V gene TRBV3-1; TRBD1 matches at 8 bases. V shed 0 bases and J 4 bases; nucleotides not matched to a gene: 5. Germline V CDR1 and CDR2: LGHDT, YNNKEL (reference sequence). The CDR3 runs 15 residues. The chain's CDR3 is CASSQDNRGLYEQYF. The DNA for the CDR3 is TGTGCCAGCAGCCAAGATAACAGGGGGTTGTACGAGCAGTACTTC.

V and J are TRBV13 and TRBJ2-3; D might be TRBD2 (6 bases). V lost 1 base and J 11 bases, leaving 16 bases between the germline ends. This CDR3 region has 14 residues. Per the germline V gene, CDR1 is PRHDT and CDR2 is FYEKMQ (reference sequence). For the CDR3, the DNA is TGTGCCAGCAGCTTAGCGGAGGGACCTCCCCAGCAGTATTTT. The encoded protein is CASSLAEGPPQQYF.

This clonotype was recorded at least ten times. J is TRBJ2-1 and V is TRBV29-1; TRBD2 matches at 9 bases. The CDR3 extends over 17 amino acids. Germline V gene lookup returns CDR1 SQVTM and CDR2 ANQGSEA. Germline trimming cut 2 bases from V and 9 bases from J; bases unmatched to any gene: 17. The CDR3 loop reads CSVENNPGAGGLGEQFF. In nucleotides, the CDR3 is TGCAGCGTTGAAAATAACCCCGGAGCGGGAGGTCTCGGTGAGCAGTTCTTC.

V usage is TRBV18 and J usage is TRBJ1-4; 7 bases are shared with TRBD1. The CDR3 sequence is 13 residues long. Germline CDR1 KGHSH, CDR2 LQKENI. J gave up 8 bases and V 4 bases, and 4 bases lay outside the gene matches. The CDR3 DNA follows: TGTGCCAGCTCACTTGGACAGGAAGAAAAACTGTTTTTT. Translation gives CASSLGQEEKLFF.

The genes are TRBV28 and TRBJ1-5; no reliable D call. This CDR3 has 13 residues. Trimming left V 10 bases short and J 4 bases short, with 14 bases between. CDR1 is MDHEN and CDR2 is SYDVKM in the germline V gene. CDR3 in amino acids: CATRRALNQPQHF. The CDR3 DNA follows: TGTGCCACGAGAAGGGCCCTTAATCAGCCCCAGCATTTT. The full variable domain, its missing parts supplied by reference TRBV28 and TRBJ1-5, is DVKVTQSSRYLVKRTGEKVFLECVQDMDHENMFWYRQDPGLGLRLIYFSYDVKMKEKGDIPEGYSVSREKKERFSLILESASTNQTSMYLCATRRALNQPQHFGDGTRLSIL.

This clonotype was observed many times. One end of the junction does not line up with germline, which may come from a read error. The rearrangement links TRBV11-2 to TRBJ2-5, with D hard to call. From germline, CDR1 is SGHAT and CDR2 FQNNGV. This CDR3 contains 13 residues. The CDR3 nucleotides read TGTGCCAGCAGTTTAGATTTGGGCGAGACCCAGTACTTC. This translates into CASSLDLGETQYF.

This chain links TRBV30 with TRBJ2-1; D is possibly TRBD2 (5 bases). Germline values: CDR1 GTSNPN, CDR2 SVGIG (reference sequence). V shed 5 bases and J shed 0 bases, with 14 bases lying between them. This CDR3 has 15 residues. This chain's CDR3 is CAWHKRTSSYNEQFF. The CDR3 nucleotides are TGTGCCTGGCATAAACGCACTAGCTCCTACAATGAGCAGTTCTTC.

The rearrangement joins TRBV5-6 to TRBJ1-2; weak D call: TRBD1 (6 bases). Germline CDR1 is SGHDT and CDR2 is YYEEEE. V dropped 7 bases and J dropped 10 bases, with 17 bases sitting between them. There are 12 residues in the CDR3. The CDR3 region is CASSGRGDDYTF. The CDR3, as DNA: TGTGCCAGCTCCGGGAGGGGGGACGACTACACCTTC.

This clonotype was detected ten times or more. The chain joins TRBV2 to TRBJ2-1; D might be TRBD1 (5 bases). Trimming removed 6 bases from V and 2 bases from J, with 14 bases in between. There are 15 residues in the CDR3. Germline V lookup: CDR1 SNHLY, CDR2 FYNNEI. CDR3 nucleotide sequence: TGTGCCAGCAGAATTTCGGCAGGGACCTACAATGAGCAGTTCTTC. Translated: CASRISAGTYNEQFF.

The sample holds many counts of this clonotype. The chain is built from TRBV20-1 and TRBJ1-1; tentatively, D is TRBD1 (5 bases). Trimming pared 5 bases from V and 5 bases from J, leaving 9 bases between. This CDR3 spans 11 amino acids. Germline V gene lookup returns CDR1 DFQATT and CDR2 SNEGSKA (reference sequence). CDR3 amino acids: CSAGKGTEAFF. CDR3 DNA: TGCAGTGCTGGCAAGGGGACTGAAGCTTTCTTT.

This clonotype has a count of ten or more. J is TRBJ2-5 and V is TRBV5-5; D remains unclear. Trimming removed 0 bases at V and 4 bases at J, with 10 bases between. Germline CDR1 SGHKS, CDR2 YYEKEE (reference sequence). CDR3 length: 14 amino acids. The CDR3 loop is CASSLAVLRETQYF. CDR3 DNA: TGTGCCAGCAGCTTGGCCGTCTTACGAGAGACCCAGTACTTC.

The chain's CDR3 is CASSQLGTSGAYNEQFF. Here the CDR3 DNA reads TGTGCCAGCAGCCAACTGGGGACTAGCGGTGCGTACAATGAGCAGTTCTTC. The chain combines TRBV7-6 with TRBJ2-5; 11 positions match TRBD2. The DNA end favors TRBJ2-1, so the J call may be wrong. The CDR3 totals 17 residues. CDR1 is SGHVS, CDR2 FNYEAQ, per germline.

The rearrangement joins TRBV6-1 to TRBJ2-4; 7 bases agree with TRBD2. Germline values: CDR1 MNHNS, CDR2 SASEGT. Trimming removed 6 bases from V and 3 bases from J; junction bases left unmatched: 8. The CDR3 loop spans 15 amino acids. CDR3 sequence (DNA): TGTGCCAGCAGCACTCGGGGGGATGGCAAAAACATTCAGTACTTC. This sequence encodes CASSTRGDGKNIQYF.

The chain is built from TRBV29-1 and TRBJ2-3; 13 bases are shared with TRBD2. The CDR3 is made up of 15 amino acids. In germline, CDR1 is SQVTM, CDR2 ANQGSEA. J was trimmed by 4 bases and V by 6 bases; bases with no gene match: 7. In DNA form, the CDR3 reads TGCAGCGTGAAACTAGCGGGAGGGCACGCAGATACGCAGTATTTT. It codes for CSVKLAGGHADTQYF.

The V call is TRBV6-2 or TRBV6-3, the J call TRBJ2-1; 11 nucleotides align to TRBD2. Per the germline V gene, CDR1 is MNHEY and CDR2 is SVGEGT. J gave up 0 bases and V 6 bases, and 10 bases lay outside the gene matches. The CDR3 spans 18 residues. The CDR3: CASSKGLAAESSYNEQFF. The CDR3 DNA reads TGTGCCAGCAGCAAGGGACTAGCGGCCGAAAGCTCCTACAATGAGCAGTTCTTC.

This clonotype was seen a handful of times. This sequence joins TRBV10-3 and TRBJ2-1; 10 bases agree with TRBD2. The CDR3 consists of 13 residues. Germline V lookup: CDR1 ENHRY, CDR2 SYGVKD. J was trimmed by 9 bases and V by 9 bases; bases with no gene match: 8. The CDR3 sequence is CAIKGLAIGEQFF. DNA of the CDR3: TGTGCCATAAAGGGACTAGCGATCGGTGAGCAGTTCTTC.

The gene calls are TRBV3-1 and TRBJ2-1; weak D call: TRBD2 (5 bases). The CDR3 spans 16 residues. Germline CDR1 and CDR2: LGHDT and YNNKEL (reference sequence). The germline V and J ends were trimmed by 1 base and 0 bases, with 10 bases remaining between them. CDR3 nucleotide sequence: TGTGCCAGCAGCCAAGTAAGCGGACGCTCCTACAATGAGCAGTTCTTC. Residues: CASSQVSGRSYNEQFF.

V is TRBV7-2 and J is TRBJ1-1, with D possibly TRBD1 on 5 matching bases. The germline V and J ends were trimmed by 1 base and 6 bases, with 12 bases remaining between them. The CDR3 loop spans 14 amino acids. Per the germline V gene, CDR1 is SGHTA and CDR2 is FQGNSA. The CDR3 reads CASSLEGVRAEAFF. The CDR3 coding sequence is TGTGCCAGCAGCTTAGAAGGGGTTAGGGCTGAAGCTTTCTTT.

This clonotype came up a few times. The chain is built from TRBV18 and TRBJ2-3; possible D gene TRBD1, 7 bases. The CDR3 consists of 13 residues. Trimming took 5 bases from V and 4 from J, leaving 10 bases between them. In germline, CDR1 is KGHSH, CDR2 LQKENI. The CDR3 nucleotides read TGTGCCAGCTCAGGAGGGGGCTCAGATACGCAGTATTTT. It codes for CASSGGGSDTQYF.

In DNA, the CDR3 is TGTGCCAGCAGGTCGGACGGCGGTGTTTGGAGCGAGCAGTACTTC. Protein: CASRSDGGVWSEQYF. The J gene is TRBJ2-7, the V gene TRBV6-6, with no clear D. V lost 6 bases and J lost 6, with 21 bases in between. Germline-derived CDR1 and CDR2 are MNHNY and SVGAGI (reference sequence). The CDR3 covers 15 residues.

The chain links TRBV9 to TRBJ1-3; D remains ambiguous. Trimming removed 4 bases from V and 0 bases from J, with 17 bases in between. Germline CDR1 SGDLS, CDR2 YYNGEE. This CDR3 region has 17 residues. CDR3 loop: CASSSPLDRSSGNTIYF. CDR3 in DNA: TGTGCCAGCAGCTCTCCACTTGACCGGAGCTCTGGAAACACCATATATTTT.

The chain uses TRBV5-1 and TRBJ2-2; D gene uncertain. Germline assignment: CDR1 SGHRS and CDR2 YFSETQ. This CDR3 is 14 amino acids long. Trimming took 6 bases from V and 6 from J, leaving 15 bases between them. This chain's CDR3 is CASTPMDLSGELFF. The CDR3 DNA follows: TGCGCCAGCACTCCCATGGACCTATCCGGGGAGCTGTTTTTT.